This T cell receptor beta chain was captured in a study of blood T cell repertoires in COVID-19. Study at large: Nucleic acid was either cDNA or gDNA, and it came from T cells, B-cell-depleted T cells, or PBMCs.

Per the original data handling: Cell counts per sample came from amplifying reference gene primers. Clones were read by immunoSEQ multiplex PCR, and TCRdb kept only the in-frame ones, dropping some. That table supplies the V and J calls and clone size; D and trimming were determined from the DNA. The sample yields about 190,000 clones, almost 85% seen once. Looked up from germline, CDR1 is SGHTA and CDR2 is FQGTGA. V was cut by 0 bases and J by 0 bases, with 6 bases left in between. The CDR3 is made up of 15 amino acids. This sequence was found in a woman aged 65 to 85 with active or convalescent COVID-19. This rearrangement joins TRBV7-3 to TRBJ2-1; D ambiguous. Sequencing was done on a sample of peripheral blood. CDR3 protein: CASSLTPRSYNEQFF. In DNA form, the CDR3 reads TGTGCCAGCAGCTTAACCCCCCGCTCCTACAATGAGCAGTTCTTC.